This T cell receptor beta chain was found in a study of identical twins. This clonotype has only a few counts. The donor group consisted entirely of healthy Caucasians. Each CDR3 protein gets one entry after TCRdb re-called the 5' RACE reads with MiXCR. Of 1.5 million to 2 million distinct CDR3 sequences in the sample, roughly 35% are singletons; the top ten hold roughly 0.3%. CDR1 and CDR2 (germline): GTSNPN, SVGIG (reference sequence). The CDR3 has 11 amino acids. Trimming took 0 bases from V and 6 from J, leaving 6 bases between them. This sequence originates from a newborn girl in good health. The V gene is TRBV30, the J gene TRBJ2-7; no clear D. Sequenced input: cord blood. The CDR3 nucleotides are TGTGCCTGGAGTGTATGGGTCGAGCAGTACTTC. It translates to CAWSVWVEQYF.